The source of this T cell receptor (beta chain) is a study of CD8+ T cells in alopecia areata. The germline CDR1 and CDR2 sequences are GTSNPN and SVGIG (reference sequence). This CDR3 is built from 12 residues. Trimming left V 2 bases short and J 5 bases short, with 9 bases between. For this clone: Its specificity is not known.

Study conclusions and caveats: Patients displayed less clarity in TCR sharing than mice, a finding possibly related to HLA.

Sequencing templates came from extracted RNA that was reverse transcribed into cDNA. The protocol was immunoSEQ multiplex PCR, while the TCRdb copy is restricted to in-frame clones and leaves out a portion. In the table there are 110,000 to 150,000 clones, 58% of which are singletons. PBMCs provided sorted CD4+ and CD8+ T cells. The J gene is TRBJ2-5, the V gene TRBV30, with D unclear. The input for sequencing was CD4+ T cells sorted from blood, taken at week 0. This receptor was taken from a human donor with alopecia areata. DNA of the CDR3: TGTGCCTGGAGTTCTACCCTTGAGACCCAGTACTTC. Translated, it gives CAWSSTLETQYF.